What follows is one T cell receptor beta chain and its context. Germline V gives CDR1 MNHNY, CDR2 SVGAGI (reference sequence). The CDR3 runs 16 residues. Deletions cut 0 bases from V and 5 bases from J, with 14 bases between. RNA transcripts served as the template for amplifying TCR beta CDR3 regions. A first-round RT-PCR of the TCR CDR3 used the HTBI primer set. TCRdb independently ran MiXCR on the multiplex PCR reads; one entry per CDR3 protein. The sample carries under 800,000 distinct CDR3 sequences, 14% recorded once. The record originates from a study of T cells in Graves' hyperthyroidism and ophthalmopathy.

This TCR came from a woman under 30 with Graves' hyperthyroidism. The sequencing sample was made of blood. The chain is built from TRBV6-6 and TRBJ2-1; D remains unclear. CDR3 loop: CASSYSTFARDNEQFF. CDR3 coding DNA: TGTGCCAGCAGTTACTCGACGTTTGCCCGGGACAATGAGCAGTTCTTC.